Shown below are 12 T cell receptor beta chains from a single sample sequenced in a study of shared clonotypes between healthy human individuals. Some clones are missing from TCRdb's copy, which holds only in-frame ones; the method was immunoSEQ multiplex PCR. The sample has some 2 million clones; roughly 94% are singletons. Input material: naive CD4+ T cells sorted from blood. Described subset: CD45RA+ positively selected. These receptors were taken from a man younger than 35 in good health.

This rearrangement joins TRBV6-1 to TRBJ2-5; D not certain. This CDR3 contains 13 residues. CDR1 MNHNS and CDR2 SASEGT come from the germline V gene. V lost 6 bases, J lost 4 bases, and 12 bases lay in between. CDR3 protein: CASRSWGIETQYF. For the CDR3, the DNA is TGTGCCAGCAGGTCCTGGGGAATAGAGACCCAGTACTTC.

The genes are TRBV5-1 and TRBJ1-2; tentative D call: TRBD1 (5 bases). Germline CDR1 reads SGHRS; CDR2 reads YFSETQ. This CDR3 region has 15 residues. V was cut by 2 bases and J by 0 bases, with 11 bases left in between. The CDR3 protein is CASSLGRDPNYGYTF. CDR3 sequence (DNA): TGCGCCAGCAGCTTAGGTAGGGACCCTAACTATGGCTACACCTTC.

The genes are TRBV11-2 and TRBJ2-7, with D hard to call. Trimming took off 0 bases at V and 5 bases at J, with 14 bases between the two ends. Germline V gene lookup returns CDR1 SGHAT and CDR2 FQNNGV. The CDR3 runs to 15 residues. Written as DNA, the CDR3 is TGTGCCAGCAGCTTAGAGGTCTTTCGAGTCAACGAGCAGTACTTC. This codes for CASSLEVFRVNEQYF.

The V gene is TRBV25-1, the J gene TRBJ2-1, with D hard to call. Trimming shortened V by 4 bases and J by 7 bases, and 14 bases separated the two germline ends. The CDR3 consists of 14 residues. The germline V gene has CDR1 MGHDK and CDR2 SYGVNS. CDR3 in DNA: TGTGCCAGCAGTGCAACTGTGCCCGGGAATGAGCAGTTCTTC. Translation: CASSATVPGNEQFF.

On this clone: This same CDR3 is encoded by further DNA sequences in the sample. The chain is built from TRBV5-1 and TRBJ2-3, with D uncertain. Trimming left V 4 bases short and J 6 bases short, with 9 bases between. Germline values: CDR1 SGHRS, CDR2 YFSETQ. The CDR3 is 12 amino acids. CDR3 nucleotide sequence: TGCGCCAGCAGCCAAGGGTCGGATACGCAGTATTTT. Protein: CASSQGSDTQYF.

The chain links TRBV27 to TRBJ2-2; no reliable D call. With 2 bases removed from V and 0 bases from J, the gap between germline ends came to 13 bases. Germline CDR1 is MNHEY and CDR2 is SMNVEV (reference sequence). The CDR3 has 17 amino acids. The CDR3 reads CASSLQWRLSNTGELFF. The CDR3 DNA sequence: TGTGCCAGCAGTTTACAATGGAGACTTTCGAACACCGGGGAGCTGTTTTTT.

In DNA form, the CDR3 reads TGTGCCTGGAGCCCTGCAGGGAATGGCTACACCTTC. Translation gives CAWSPAGNGYTF. V and J are TRBV30 and TRBJ1-2, with TRBD1 as a possible D gene (5 bases). V lost 3 bases to trimming and J lost 6 bases, with 11 bases between them. From germline, CDR1 is GTSNPN and CDR2 SVGIG (reference sequence). The CDR3 is made up of 12 amino acids.

This clone has a single count. The same CDR3 arises from other DNA sequences in this sample as well. This chain connects TRBV5-1 to TRBJ2-5, with D unresolved. CDR3 length: 14 residues. V lost 3 bases and J 2 bases, leaving 11 bases between the germline ends. Germline V gene lookup returns CDR1 SGHRS and CDR2 YFSETQ. CDR3 residues: CASSSGRIQETQYF. The CDR3 DNA is TGCGCCAGCAGCTCCGGACGGATTCAAGAGACCCAGTACTTC.

On this clone: Other DNA sequences within the sample encode an identical CDR3. The chain employs TRBV15 and TRBJ2-7; a weak D match, TRBD1 (7 bases). The CDR3 is 15 amino acids. Germline CDR1 is LNHNV and CDR2 is YYDKDF (reference sequence). V lost 0 bases to trimming and J lost 4 bases, with 13 bases between them. DNA of the CDR3: TGTGCCACCAGCAGAGATCGCCAGGGGGGATACGAGCAGTACTTC. It encodes CATSRDRQGGYEQYF. Variable domain in full (rest from reference TRBV15 and TRBJ2-7): DAMVIQNPRYQVTQFGKPVTLSCSQTLNHNVMYWYQQKSSQAPKLLFHYYDKDFNNEADTPDNFQSRRPNTSFCFLDIRSPGLGDTAMYLCATSRDRQGGYEQYFGPGTRLTVT.

This clone was picked up a small number of times. The chain carries TRBV18 and TRBJ1-5; D gene ambiguous. CDR1 KGHSH and CDR2 LQKENI come from the germline V gene. This CDR3 spans 15 amino acids. With 1 base removed from V and 0 bases from J, the gap between germline ends came to 7 bases. CDR3 sequence (DNA): TGTGCCAGCTCACCACTCGGAATTAGCAATCAGCCCCAGCATTTT. Translating gives CASSPLGISNQPQHF.

This clone was counted once. CDR3 amino acids: CASNPSGLQETQYF. For the CDR3, the DNA is TGCGCCAGTAATCCTAGCGGGTTACAAGAGACCCAGTACTTC. V and J are TRBV10-2 and TRBJ2-5, with 8 bases identical to TRBD2. V gave up 9 bases and J gave up 2 bases; unmatched junction bases: 8. CDR1 WSHSY and CDR2 SAAADI come from the germline V gene. This CDR3 comprises 14 residues.

A single count supports this clone. The chain links TRBV29-1 to TRBJ2-1, with D hard to call. The CDR3 loop spans 11 amino acids. CDR1 and CDR2 from the germline V gene are SQVTM and ANQGSEA. The V end lost 4 bases, the J end lost 5 bases, and 6 bases lay between the germline ends. CDR3 residues: CSVGVNNEQFF. CDR3 in DNA: TGCAGCGTTGGGGTCAACAATGAGCAGTTCTTC.